This TCR beta chain originates from a study of blood T cell repertoires in COVID-19 (dated by TCRdb to the early 2020s). About the full investigation: Collaborator samples came from the United States, Italy and Spain and covered acute and convalescent phases of COVID-19. The material from the prospective study consisted of cDNA or gDNA derived from T cells, B-cell-depleted T cells, or PBMCs. Deeply sampled blood TCRbeta repertoires from subjects exposed to, actively infected with, or recovered from COVID-19 were included in the dataset. The repertoires were released in a freely available public database intended as a resource for research on the immune response to SARS-CoV-2. The samples were drawn from the first 160 participants of the ongoing ImmuneRACE study and from 1,254 subjects provided by 6 global collaborators. Nearly every sample came with metadata listing a de-identified subject ID, COVID-19 status, age in years and sex. Where available, HLA class I and class II types were obtained from metadata supplied by the sample provider rather than from assay-based typing. Study-wide conclusions, independent of this receptor: How much clinical and demographic metadata was included differed by source and by participant, and the metadata was provided uncurated.

The immunoSEQ Assay, a bias-controlled multiplex PCR, was used to amplify TCRbeta CDR3 regions from genomic DNA. Processing in the source paper ran as follows. Nucleated cell counts per sample were estimated from amplification of reference gene primers within the assay. To quantify the absolute abundance of each unique TCRbeta CDR3 rearrangement, sequence reads were collapsed and filtered. For each sample, productive Simpson clonality was calculated by taking the square root of Simpson's diversity index across productive rearrangements. Here the immuneACCESS table is served through TCRdb, limited to in-frame sequences with V and J called. Missing clones are a known gap in these copies; in checked studies unresolved V genes cover under half, and the rest lacks a known reason. For V, J and clone size, that table is used; D and trimming come from the DNA. The sample table shows roughly 330,000 clones, and roughly 90% are seen once. The ten largest clones add up to about 6.8% of the sample.

On this clone itself: Its antigen target is currently unknown. Within one base of it there is no much larger clone, and no base qualities were kept.

CDR1 and CDR2 were assigned from the germline V gene as MNHEY and SVGAGI. From V the trimming removes 8 bases and from J it removes 8 bases, while the gene matches leave 7 bases of the junction unaccounted for. The CDR3 spans 12 residues, from the cysteine through the phenylalanine. Just the 36-base CDR3 DNA is kept, in frame starting at base 1. A second Seattle source provided samples from volunteer blood donors who had recovered from COVID-19. Each collaborating institution followed its own protocols to collect whole blood in K2EDTA tubes. Collaborator samples were shipped for TCRbeta analysis as frozen whole blood, isolated PBMCs, or DNA extracted from either sample type.

The chain couples TRBV6-5 to TRBJ1-2; TRBD1 agrees with 8 junctional bases. What was sequenced was peripheral blood. This clonotype originated in a man between 18 and 29 years old who had recovered from COVID-19. The CDR3 reads CASGAGGRGYTF. In nucleotides, the sequence is TGTGCCAGCGGAGCAGGGGGCCGGGGCTACACCTTC.